This T cell receptor beta chain is from a study of CD8+ T cells in alopecia areata. Only one count was recorded for this clone. Germline-derived CDR1 and CDR2 are SNHLY and FYNNEI. The V gene end was trimmed by 8 bases and the J gene end by 0 bases; junction bases not matched to a gene: 8. The CDR3 runs to 15 residues. Reverse transcribed after extraction, RNA yielded cDNA as the sequencing template. Data came from immunoSEQ multiplex PCR; TCRdb stores just in-frame clones and leaves some out. The sample includes some 120,000 clones, 47% of them seen just once. The rearrangement uses TRBV2 and TRBJ2-3, with TRBD1 matching over 7 bases. This clonotype was obtained from a human donor with alopecia areata. Sequencing was carried out using NKG2D-low CD8+ T cells sorted from blood. DNA for the CDR3: TGTGCCAGCGGAATAGACAGGGATAGCACAGATACGCAGTATTTT. Translated, it gives CASGIDRDSTDTQYF. Complete variable domain (other parts from reference TRBV2 and TRBJ2-3): EPEVTQTPSHQVTQMGQEVILRCVPISNHLYFYWYRQILGQKVEFLVSFYNNEISEKSEIFDDQFSVERPDGSNFTLKIRSTKLEDSAMYFCASGIDRDSTDTQYFGPGTRLTVL.